These 18 T cell receptor beta chains were sequenced from one sample in a study of CD8 T cells in ankylosing spondylitis. TCRdb itself ran the 5' RACE reads through MiXCR, one entry per CDR3 protein. The table records fewer than 200,000 distinct CDR3 sequences, approximately 18% of them present only once. Sequenced sample: blood, either unsorted or a sorted T cell fraction (not recorded which). Receptor source: a male donor aged 5 to 29 with ankylosing spondylitis or in good health (not recorded which).

This chain uses TRBV29-1 with TRBJ2-3; D remains ambiguous. From germline, CDR1 is SQVTM and CDR2 ANQGSEA. Deletions cut 3 bases from V and 6 bases from J, with 7 bases between. This CDR3 contains 11 residues. As DNA, the CDR3 is TGCAGCGTTGACCCCATGGATACGCAGTATTTT. The encoded protein is CSVDPMDTQYF.

This clonotype showed up many times. CDR3 DNA sequence: TGTGCCAGCAGCCAAGATCCCCTAGCGGGAATCAACAATGAGCAGTTCTTC. Its protein product is CASSQDPLAGINNEQFF. V and J are TRBV14 and TRBJ2-1, with 9 bases identical to TRBD2. Germline CDR1 and CDR2: SGHDN and FVKESK. This CDR3 comprises 17 residues. The ends lost 0 bases at V and 5 bases at J; junction bases unmatched: 8. Full variable domain (outside the CDR3, taken from reference TRBV14 and TRBJ2-1): EAGVTQFPSHSVIEKGQTVTLRCDPISGHDNLYWYRRVMGKEIKFLLHFVKESKQDESGMPNNRFLAERTGGTYSTLKVQPAELEDSGVYFCASSQDPLAGINNEQFFGPGTRLTVL.

The sample holds many counts of this clonotype. The chain couples TRBV7-8 to TRBJ2-4, with TRBD1 identical over 10 bases. Trimming at V came to 6 bases and at J to 8 bases, leaving 10 bases not matched to a gene. CDR1 and CDR2 from the germline V gene are SGHVS and FQNEAQ. The CDR3 contains 15 residues. This chain's CDR3 is CASRRDRGQKDIQYF. CDR3 DNA: TGTGCCAGCAGGCGGGACAGGGGACAAAAGGACATTCAGTACTTC.

The chain combines TRBV20-1 with TRBJ2-1, with 9 bases identical to TRBD2. J gave up 10 bases and V 0 bases, and 16 bases lay outside the gene matches. The CDR3 extends over 17 amino acids. Germline V CDR1 and CDR2: DFQATT, SNEGSKA (reference sequence). The CDR3 loop reads CSARDILAGGPLGEQFF. CDR3 bases: TGCAGTGCTAGAGATATTCTGGCGGGAGGGCCTCTAGGGGAGCAGTTCTTC.

Details on this clonotype: A read error may explain this, as a much larger clone is one base away. This sequence joins TRBV7-2 and TRBJ2-6; D tentatively fits TRBD1 or TRBD2 (5 bases each). Germline CDR1 SGHTA, CDR2 FQGNSA. CDR3 length: 16 residues. V shed 11 bases and J shed 1 base, with 18 bases lying between them. The CDR3 is CAAGRDPISGANVLTF. In DNA form, the CDR3 reads TGTGCCGCGGGCCGGGACCCTATATCTGGGGCCAACGTCCTGACTTTC.

This clonotype was observed a handful of times. This chain joins TRBV7-9 and TRBJ2-4; D is possibly TRBD1 (6 bases). The V gene lost 5 bases and the J gene lost 2 bases, with 19 bases spanning the gap. CDR1 and CDR2 from the germline V gene are SEHNR and FQNEAQ (reference sequence). The CDR3 covers 17 residues. CDR3 coding DNA: TGTGCCAGCAGCCCCCCCCTTAACGACAGGACCAAAAACATTCAGTACTTC. Its translation is CASSPPLNDRTKNIQYF.

This clonotype has a count of ten or more. The genes are TRBV10-3 and TRBJ2-3; possibly TRBD1 for D (6 bases). CDR3 length: 15 residues. The V end was cut by 6 bases, the J end by 0 bases, with 13 bases between. CDR1 and CDR2 (germline): ENHRY, SYGVKD. CDR3 DNA: TGTGCCATCAGATCAGACAGGAGCAGCACAGATACGCAGTATTTT. Translation: CAIRSDRSSTDTQYF.

There are many counts of this clonotype. The V gene is TRBV4-3, the J gene TRBJ2-7; no reliable D call. Per the germline V gene, CDR1 is LGHNA and CDR2 is YSLEER. With 0 bases removed from V and 0 bases from J, the gap between germline ends came to 6 bases. The CDR3 has 14 amino acids. In DNA, the CDR3 is TGCGCCAGCAGCCAAGATACAAGCTCCTACGAGCAGTACTTC. Translating gives CASSQDTSSYEQYF.

This clonotype occurred a few times. The limits of the CDR3 on the DNA are not certain, so only TCRdb's listed CDR3 is given. The gene calls are TRBV7-5 and TRBJ2-7. TRBV7-5 is an annotated pseudogene. The CDR3 region is 17 residues in length, termini included. The CDR3 region is CISVSEADGRRSYEQYV.

This clonotype occurred many times. CDR3 region: CASSLKTASTDTQYF. CDR3 bases: TGTGCCAGCAGTTTAAAAACAGCTAGCACAGATACGCAGTATTTT. The V gene is TRBV12-3 or TRBV12-4, the J gene TRBJ2-3, with D hard to call. V lost 2 bases, J lost 0 bases, and 9 bases lay in between. This CDR3 spans 15 amino acids.

The CDR3 sequence: CSVVGLAREQYF. In nucleotides, the CDR3 is TGCAGCGTTGTGGGACTGGCCAGGGAGCAGTACTTC. The rearrangement uses TRBV29-1 and TRBJ2-7; tentatively, D is TRBD2 (6 bases). V lost 4 bases and J lost 7, with 14 bases in between. Per germline, CDR1 SQVTM and CDR2 ANQGSEA. The CDR3 runs 12 residues.

The chain combines TRBV29-1 with TRBJ2-7, with TRBD2 matching 10 bases. Germline trimming cut 6 bases from V and 4 bases from J; bases unmatched to any gene: 9. The CDR3 contains 14 residues. Germline V gene data show CDR1 as SQVTM and CDR2 as ANQGSEA. The CDR3 region is CSVVPGLADYEQYF. CDR3 sequence (DNA): TGCAGCGTAGTCCCAGGACTAGCGGATTACGAGCAGTACTTC.

This clonotype was recorded many times. The chain has TRBV12-3 or TRBV12-4 and TRBJ2-2; 9 nucleotides align to TRBD2. J lost 5 bases, V lost 3 bases, and 10 bases had no gene match. This CDR3 is 17 amino acids long. CDR3 region: CASSFFGSGSKTGELFF. Written as DNA, the CDR3 is TGTGCCAGCAGTTTTTTTGGTAGCGGGAGTAAGACCGGGGAGCTGTTTTTT.

There are many counts of this clonotype. The chain uses TRBV6-5 and TRBJ1-5; 8 bases line up with TRBD1. CDR1 and CDR2 (germline): MNHEY, SVGAGI. The CDR3 contains 14 residues. Germline trimming cut 5 bases from V and 7 bases from J; bases unmatched to any gene: 7. This chain's CDR3 is CASSQTGVGQPQHF. The DNA for the CDR3 is TGTGCCAGCAGTCAGACAGGGGTGGGACAGCCCCAGCATTTT.

This clonotype was seen many times. The rearrangement uses TRBV20-1 and TRBJ2-7; a possible D gene is TRBD2 (5 bases). The CDR3 totals 12 residues. V was shortened by 7 bases and J by 1 base, with 11 bases between the two germline ends. Germline CDR1 and CDR2: DFQATT and SNEGSKA (reference sequence). CDR3 amino acids: CSGGEASYEQYF. The CDR3, as DNA: TGCAGTGGGGGAGAGGCGTCCTACGAGCAGTACTTC.

Ten or more counts support this clonotype. The chain couples TRBV28 to TRBJ2-5; D not resolved. V dropped 4 bases and J dropped 5 bases, with 5 bases sitting between them. This CDR3 is 11 amino acids long. Germline CDR1 is MDHEN and CDR2 is SYDVKM. DNA for the CDR3: TGTGCCAGCAGTTCCCACGAGACCCAGTACTTC. Its translation is CASSSHETQYF.

Many counts were recorded for this clonotype. The V call is TRBV7-9, the J call TRBJ2-2, with D possibly being TRBD1 (6 bases). The CDR3 runs to 15 residues. The ends were cut back, 8 bases at V and 7 bases at J, with 20 bases in the middle. Germline CDR1 SEHNR, CDR2 FQNEAQ (reference sequence). The CDR3 spells CASPSQGVQGGELFF. Here the CDR3 DNA reads TGTGCCAGCCCTTCACAGGGCGTCCAAGGCGGGGAGCTGTTTTTT. Together with reference TRBV7-9 and TRBJ2-2, the CDR3 gives the full variable domain: DTGVSQNPRHKITKRGQNVTFRCDPISEHNRLYWYRQTLGQGPEFLTYFQNEAQLEKSRLLSDRFSAERPKGSFSTLEIQRTEQGDSAMYLCASPSQGVQGGELFFGEGSRLTVL.

This clonotype has at least ten counts. J is TRBJ2-5 and V is TRBV4-2, with unresolved D. V lost 1 base, J lost 2 bases, and 11 bases lay in between. Germline loops: CDR1 LGHNA, CDR2 YNFKEQ. The CDR3 extends over 15 amino acids. CDR3 DNA sequence: TGTGCCAGCAGCCAAGGCGCGGAATCACAAGAGACCCAGTACTTC. This gives the protein CASSQGAESQETQYF.